This is a list of T cell receptor beta chains from one sample in a study of blood T cell repertoires in COVID-19. Repertoires were generated with immunoSEQ multiplex PCR, while TCRdb's copy carries only in-frame clones and drops some. The sample yields about 140,000 clones, more than 80% seen once. Material: peripheral blood. The receptors were gathered from a woman of 80 years or more in a cohort sampled during active or convalescent COVID-19. The CDR3 runs from the conserved cysteine through the conserved F or W. D genes are given only for firm matches. Not every row has a clone size; where given, it reads once, few, many or a size class.

abundance	d_gene	v_gene	j_gene	CDR3nt	CDR3aa
once	NA	TRBV6-5	TRBJ1-1	TGTGCCAGCAGTTACTCGAGGAGGGATGGCACTGAAGCTTTCTTT	CASSYSRRDGTEAFF
NA	NA	TRBV5-1	TRBJ2-1	TGCGCCAGCAGCTTGGCAGGCAGGTCCCAGCAGTTCTTC	CASSLAGRSQQFF
NA	NA	TRBV7-2	TRBJ1-6	TGTGCCAGCAGTCTAGGGGGGGTTAATTCACCCCTCCACTTT	CASSLGGVNSPLHF
NA	TRBD1	TRBV28	TRBJ1-1	TGTGCCAGCAGCGTCGACAGGGGGAGGAAAGCTTTCTTT	CASSVDRGRKAFF
few	NA	TRBV28	TRBJ1-4	TGTGCCAGCAGTTTCGGGAGGGAAAAACTGTTTTTT	CASSFGREKLFF
NA	NA	TRBV19	TRBJ1-4	TGTGCCAGTAGTATGACGGGGGGAAATGAAAAACTGTTTTTT	CASSMTGGNEKLFF
NA	TRBD1	TRBV6-5	TRBJ1-4	TGTGCCAGCCTACAGGGGATCGGAGAAAAACTGTTTTTT	CASLQGIGEKLFF
NA	TRBD1	TRBV2	TRBJ1-6	TGTGCCAGCTTACGCCAGGGACAGGTAGATTCACCCCTCCACTTT	CASLRQGQVDSPLHF
NA	TRBD1	TRBV5-1	TRBJ2-7	TGCGCCAGCAGCCAGGGGGGGACAGGGGCCTACGAGCAGTACTTC	CASSQGGTGAYEQYF
many	TRBD1	TRBV10-3	TRBJ1-4	TGTGCCGCACTCGGGACAGAGAATGAAAAACTGTTTTTT	CAALGTENEKLFF
NA	NA	TRBV6-1	TRBJ1-6	TGTGCCAGCAGTGCTGGAGGAACGACACAGGGCCCCGATTCACCCCTCCACTTT	CASSAGGTTQGPDSPLHF
many	TRBD1	TRBV28	TRBJ1-5	TGTGCCACCACGGGGGACAGGGGTTATCAGCCCCAGCATTTT	CATTGDRGYQPQHF
NA	TRBD2	TRBV7-2	TRBJ2-3	TGTGCCAGCAGCTTAAGTCCGGGGGGGGGCACAGATACGCAGTATTTT	CASSLSPGGGTDTQYF
NA	NA	TRBV3-1/TRBV3-2	TRBJ1-3	TGTGCCAGCAGCCAACAGGGTGGAGGAAACACCATATATTTT	CASSQQGGGNTIYF
NA	NA	TRBV7-8	TRBJ1-2	TGTGCCAGCAGCTTATCCCCGGTGATCTATGGCTACACCTTC	CASSLSPVIYGYTF
NA	NA	TRBV11-2	TRBJ2-7	TGTGCCAGCAGCTTTCGGGGGACAGCTTATTTGAGCTCCTACGAGCAGTACTTC	CASSFRGTAYLSSYEQYF
NA	NA	TRBV3-1/TRBV3-2	TRBJ2-7	TGTGCCAGCAGCCAAGTAAGGGGCGAGCAGTACTTC	CASSQVRGEQYF
once	NA	TRBV15	TRBJ1-4	TGTGCCACCAGCAGAACCAGACAGGTCGAAAAACTGTTTTTT	CATSRTRQVEKLFF
once	TRBD2	TRBV28	TRBJ2-5	TGTGCCAGCAGTTTAGCGGGGGGCTTATTACAGGAGACCCAGTACTTC	CASSLAGGLLQETQYF
NA	NA	TRBV6-5	TRBJ2-3	TGTGCCAGCAGAAGACAGGGCACAGATACGCAGTATTTT	CASRRQGTDTQYF
NA	NA	TRBV15	TRBJ2-2	TGTGCCACCAGCAGAGTGCAGGGAATGGGTGACACCGGGGAGCTGTTTTTT	CATSRVQGMGDTGELFF
NA	NA	TRBV30	TRBJ1-2	TGTGCCTGGACAGTTACTTCAGGGGGCTACACCTTC	CAWTVTSGGYTF
NA	TRBD1	TRBV10-2	TRBJ1-1	TGCGCCAGCAGAGGGACAGTTACTGAAGCTTTCTTT	CASRGTVTEAFF
NA	NA	TRBV5-6	TRBJ2-2	TGTGCCAGCAGCTTCGCTGGCAGGGACACCGGGGAGCTGTTTTTT	CASSFAGRDTGELFF
NA	TRBD2	TRBV9	TRBJ2-5	TGTGCCAGCAGCCCCGGGGGGAGCTGGTACCAAGAGACCCAGTACTTC	CASSPGGSWYQETQYF
NA	TRBD1	TRBV18	TRBJ1-2	TGTGCCAGCTCACCTACGACAGGGGGAGATGGCTACACCTTC	CASSPTTGGDGYTF
NA	NA	TRBV3-1/TRBV3-2	TRBJ1-4	TGTGCCAGCAGCGCCGGGACATCGTATGAAAAACTGTTTTTT	CASSAGTSYEKLFF
NA	NA	TRBV4-1	TRBJ1-4	TGCGCCAGCAGCCAAGATGGCAGGGTTCGGGAAAAACTGTTTTTT	CASSQDGRVREKLFF
NA	NA	TRBV30	TRBJ1-2	TGTGCCTGCGACCTCAGGGGTCATGACTATGGCTACACCTTC	CACDLRGHDYGYTF
NA	TRBD2	TRBV4-2	TRBJ2-3	TGTGCCAGCAGCCAAGATCTTGCGGGGGAAGGAGATACGCAGTATTTT	CASSQDLAGEGDTQYF
NA	NA	TRBV6-5	TRBJ1-1	TGTGCCAGCAGCCCCGCGGGGAGGAAGACTGAAGCTTTCTTT	CASSPAGRKTEAFF
NA	TRBD2	TRBV7-2	TRBJ2-2	TGTGCCAGCAGCCGGACTAGCGGGACCGGGGAGCTGTTTTTT	CASSRTSGTGELFF
once	TRBD2	TRBV27	TRBJ2-3	TGTGCCAGCAGTTTCTGGCGGGGGGGAACAGATACGCAGTATTTT	CASSFWRGGTDTQYF
many	NA	TRBV9	TRBJ2-2	TGTGCCAGCAGCGTAGATCTCACCGGGGAGCTGTTTTTT	CASSVDLTGELFF
once	NA	TRBV30	TRBJ1-4	TGTGCCTGGACCCCAACGGGCAGGGGAGCTACTAATGAAAAACTGTTTTTT	CAWTPTGRGATNEKLFF
NA	TRBD2	TRBV7-2	TRBJ2-1	TGTGCCAGCAGCTTAGGTACTAGCGTTGATGAGCAGTTCTTC	CASSLGTSVDEQFF
NA	TRBD1	TRBV19	TRBJ2-2	TGTGCCAGTAGTATAGGATACGGACAGGGCACCGGGGAGCTGTTTTTT	CASSIGYGQGTGELFF
once	NA	TRBV12-3/TRBV12-4	TRBJ1-1	TGTGCCAGCAGCCGTAAGCGAGAAGCTTTCTTT	CASSRKREAFF
NA	TRBD1	TRBV5-4	TRBJ1-6	TGTGCCAGCAGCTTGAGGGACAGGGGGCTCTCACCCCTCCACTTT	CASSLRDRGLSPLHF